These 7 T cell receptor beta chains share one sample of origin, sequenced in a study of T cell responses to AZD1222 COVID-19 vaccine. Assay used: immunoSEQ multiplex PCR; TCRdb lists only in-frame clones, some missing. The data hold tens of thousands of clones, with approximately 86% observed a single time. The input for sequencing was peripheral blood, taken on day 0 of AZD1222 vaccination. These receptors were collected from an adult in good health.

The chain recombines TRBV5-1 with TRBJ1-4; weak D call: TRBD1 (5 bases). Per germline, CDR1 SGHRS and CDR2 YFSETQ. The CDR3 spans 15 residues. Trimming removed 4 bases from V and 0 bases from J, with 10 bases in between. CDR3 nucleotides: TGCGCCAGCAGCCCCGGGGCTGCAACTAATGAAAAACTGTTTTTT. Its translation: CASSPGAATNEKLFF.

The V gene is TRBV5-1, the J gene TRBJ2-5; weak D call: TRBD2 (6 bases). From germline, CDR1 is SGHRS and CDR2 YFSETQ. The CDR3 is 15 residues long. The germline V and J ends were trimmed by 7 bases and 1 base, with 17 bases remaining between them. The CDR3 nucleotides read TGCGCCAGCGCCTTAACGGGGGATTTCCAAGAGACCCAGTACTTC. Its protein product is CASALTGDFQETQYF.

The rearrangement links TRBV15 to TRBJ1-4; TRBD1 aligns across 9 bases. V lost 1 base to trimming and J lost 0 bases; unmatched junction nucleotides: 3. The CDR3 spans 17 residues. Germline CDR1 and CDR2: LNHNV and YYDKDF (reference sequence). CDR3 region: CATSRAGQGATNEKLFF. The DNA for the CDR3 is TGTGCCACCAGCAGAGCGGGACAGGGCGCAACTAATGAAAAACTGTTTTTT.

J is TRBJ1-5 and V is TRBV28; possible D gene TRBD1, 5 bases. CDR1 MDHEN and CDR2 SYDVKM come from the germline V gene. The CDR3 has 16 amino acids. The ends were cut back, 2 bases at V and 6 bases at J, with 17 bases in the middle. CDR3 in amino acids: CASSLGAGGRAQPQHF. CDR3 nucleotide sequence: TGTGCCAGCAGTTTAGGGGCCGGAGGGAGGGCTCAGCCCCAGCATTTT.

A few counts support this clone. V usage is TRBV15 and J usage is TRBJ2-6; a possible D gene is TRBD1 (5 bases). Trimming removed 0 bases from V and 4 bases from J, with 16 bases in between. CDR1 and CDR2 from the germline V gene are LNHNV and YYDKDF (reference sequence). The CDR3 runs to 18 residues. The chain's CDR3 is CATSRDTGAAWGANVLTF. CDR3 DNA: TGTGCCACCAGCAGAGATACAGGCGCCGCCTGGGGGGCCAACGTCCTGACTTTC.

In its sample, this clone was seen a few times. The V and J genes are TRBV6-2 or TRBV6-3 and TRBJ2-5, with 10 positions matching TRBD2. Germline CDR1 reads MNHEY; CDR2 reads SVGEGT. V gave up 6 bases and J gave up 5 bases; unmatched junction bases: 9. This CDR3 comprises 15 residues. CDR3 amino acids: CASSKTSGDWETQYF. The CDR3 nucleotides are TGTGCCAGCAGCAAAACTAGCGGGGATTGGGAGACCCAGTACTTC.

The chain carries TRBV27 and TRBJ1-4; D is uncertain. The V gene's germline CDR1 is MNHEY and CDR2 SMNVEV (reference sequence). V was pared by 6 bases and J by 5 bases, with 16 bases between. CDR3 length: 15 residues. CDR3 protein: CASRPPGSANEKLFF. DNA of the CDR3: TGTGCCAGCAGGCCACCGGGGTCGGCAAATGAAAAACTGTTTTTT.